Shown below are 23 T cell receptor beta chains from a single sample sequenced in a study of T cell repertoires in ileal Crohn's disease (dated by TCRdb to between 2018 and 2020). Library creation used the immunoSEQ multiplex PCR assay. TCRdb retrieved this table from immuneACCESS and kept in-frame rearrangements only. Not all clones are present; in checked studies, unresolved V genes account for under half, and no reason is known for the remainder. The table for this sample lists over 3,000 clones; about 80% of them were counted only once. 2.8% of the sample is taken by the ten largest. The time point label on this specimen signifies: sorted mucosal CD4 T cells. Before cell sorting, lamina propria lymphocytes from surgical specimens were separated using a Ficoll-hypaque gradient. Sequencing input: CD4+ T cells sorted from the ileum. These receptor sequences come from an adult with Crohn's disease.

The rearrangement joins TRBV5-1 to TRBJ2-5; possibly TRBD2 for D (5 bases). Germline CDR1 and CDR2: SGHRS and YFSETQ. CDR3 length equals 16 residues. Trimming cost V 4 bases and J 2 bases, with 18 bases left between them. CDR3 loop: CASSLAGRAVQETQYF. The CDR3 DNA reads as TGCGCCAGCAGCCTAGCCGGTCGGGCAGTTCAAGAGACCCAGTACTTC.

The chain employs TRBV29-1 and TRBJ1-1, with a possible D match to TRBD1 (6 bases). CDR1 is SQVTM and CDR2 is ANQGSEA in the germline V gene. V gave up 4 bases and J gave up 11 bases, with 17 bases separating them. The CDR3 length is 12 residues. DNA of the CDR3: TGCAGCGTTGTCGAAGGGGGGGGAGGCGCTTTCTTT. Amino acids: CSVVEGGGGAFF.

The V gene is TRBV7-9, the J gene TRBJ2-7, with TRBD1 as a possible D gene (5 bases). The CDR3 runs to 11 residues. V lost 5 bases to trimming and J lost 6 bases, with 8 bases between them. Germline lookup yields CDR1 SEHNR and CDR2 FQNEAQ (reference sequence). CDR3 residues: CASSRQFEQYF. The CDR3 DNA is TGTGCCAGCAGCCGACAGTTCGAGCAGTACTTC.

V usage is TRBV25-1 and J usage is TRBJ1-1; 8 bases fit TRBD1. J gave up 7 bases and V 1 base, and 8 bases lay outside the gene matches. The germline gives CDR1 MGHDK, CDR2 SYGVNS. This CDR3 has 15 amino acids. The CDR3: CASSELGQGASEAFF. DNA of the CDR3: TGTGCCAGCAGTGAATTAGGGCAGGGGGCGAGTGAAGCTTTCTTT.

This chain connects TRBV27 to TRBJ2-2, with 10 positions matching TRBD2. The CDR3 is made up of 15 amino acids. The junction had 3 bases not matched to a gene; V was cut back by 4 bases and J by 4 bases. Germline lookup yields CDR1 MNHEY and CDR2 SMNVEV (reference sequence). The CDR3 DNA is TGTGCCAGCAGTTCCCTAGCGGGGGTCACCGGGGAGCTGTTTTTT. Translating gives CASSSLAGVTGELFF.

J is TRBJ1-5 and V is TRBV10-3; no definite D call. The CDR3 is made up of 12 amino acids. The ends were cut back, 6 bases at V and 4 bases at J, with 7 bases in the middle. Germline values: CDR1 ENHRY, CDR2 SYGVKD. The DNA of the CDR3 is TGTGCCATCAGGGGCTCGAATCAGCCCCAGCATTTT. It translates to CAIRGSNQPQHF.

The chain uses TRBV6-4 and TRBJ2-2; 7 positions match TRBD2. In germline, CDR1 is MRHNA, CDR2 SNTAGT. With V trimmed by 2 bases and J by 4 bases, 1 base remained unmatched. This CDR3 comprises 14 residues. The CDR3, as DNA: TGTGCCAGCAGTGACGCTAGCGGCACCGGGGAGCTGTTTTTT. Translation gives CASSDASGTGELFF.

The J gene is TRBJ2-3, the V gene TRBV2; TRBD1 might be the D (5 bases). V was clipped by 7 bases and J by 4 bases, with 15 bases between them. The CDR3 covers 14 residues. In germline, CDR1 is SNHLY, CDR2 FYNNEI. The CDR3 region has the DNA TGTGCCAGCAAAAAGGGGCCTCTTTCAGATACGCAGTATTTT. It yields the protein CASKKGPLSDTQYF.

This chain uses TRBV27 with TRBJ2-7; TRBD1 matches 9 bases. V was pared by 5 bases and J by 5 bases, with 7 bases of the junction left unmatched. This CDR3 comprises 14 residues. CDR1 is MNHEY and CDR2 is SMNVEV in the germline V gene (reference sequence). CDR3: CASSRDRVADEQYF. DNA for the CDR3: TGTGCCAGCAGTAGGGACAGGGTAGCAGACGAGCAGTACTTC.

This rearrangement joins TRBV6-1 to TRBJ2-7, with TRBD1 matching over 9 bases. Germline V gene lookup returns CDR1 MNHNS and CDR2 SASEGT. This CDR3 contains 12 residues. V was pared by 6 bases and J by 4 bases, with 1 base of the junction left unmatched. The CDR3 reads CASRQGAYEQYF. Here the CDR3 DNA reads TGTGCCAGCAGACAGGGGGCTTACGAGCAGTACTTC.

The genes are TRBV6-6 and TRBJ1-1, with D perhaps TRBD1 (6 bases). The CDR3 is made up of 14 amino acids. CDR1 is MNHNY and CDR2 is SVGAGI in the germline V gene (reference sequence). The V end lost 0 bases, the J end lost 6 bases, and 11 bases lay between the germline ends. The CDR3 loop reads CASSYSGRGSEAFF. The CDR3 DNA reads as TGTGCCAGCAGTTACTCAGGCAGGGGATCTGAAGCTTTCTTT.

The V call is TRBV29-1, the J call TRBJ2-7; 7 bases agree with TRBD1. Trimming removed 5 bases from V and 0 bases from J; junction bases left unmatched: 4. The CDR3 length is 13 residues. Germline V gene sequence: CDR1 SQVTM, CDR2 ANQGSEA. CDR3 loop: CSVKQGPSYEQYF. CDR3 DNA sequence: TGCAGCGTTAAACAGGGGCCCTCCTACGAGCAGTACTTC.

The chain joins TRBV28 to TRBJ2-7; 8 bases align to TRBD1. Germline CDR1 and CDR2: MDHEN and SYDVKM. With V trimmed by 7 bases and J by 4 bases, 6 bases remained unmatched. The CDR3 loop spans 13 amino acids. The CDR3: CASTRQGRYEQYF. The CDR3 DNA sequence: TGTGCCAGCACCCGACAGGGGAGGTACGAGCAGTACTTC. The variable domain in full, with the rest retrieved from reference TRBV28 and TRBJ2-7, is DVKVTQSSRYLVKRTGEKVFLECVQDMDHENMFWYRQDPGLGLRLIYFSYDVKMKEKGDIPEGYSVSREKKERFSLILESASTNQTSMYLCASTRQGRYEQYFGPGTRLTVT.

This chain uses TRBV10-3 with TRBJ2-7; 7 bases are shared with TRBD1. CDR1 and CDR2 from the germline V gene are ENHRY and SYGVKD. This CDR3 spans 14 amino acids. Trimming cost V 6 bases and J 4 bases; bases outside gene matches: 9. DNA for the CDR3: TGTGCCATCAGATCCCGGGACAGTCCTTACGAGCAGTACTTC. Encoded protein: CAIRSRDSPYEQYF.

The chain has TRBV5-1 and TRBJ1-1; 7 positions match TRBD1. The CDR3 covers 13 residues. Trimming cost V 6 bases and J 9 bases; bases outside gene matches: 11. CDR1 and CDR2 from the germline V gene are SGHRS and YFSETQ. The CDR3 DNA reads TGCGCCAGCACCCTTACAGGGGAAGGGCAAGCTTTCTTT. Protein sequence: CASTLTGEGQAFF.

The CDR3 sequence is CASSVDRGDEAFF. In DNA form, the CDR3 reads TGTGCCAGCAGCGTCGACAGGGGGGATGAAGCTTTCTTT. The chain couples TRBV7-3 to TRBJ1-1, with TRBD1 identical over 9 bases. Germline assignment: CDR1 SGHTA and CDR2 FQGTGA. J gave up 7 bases and V 5 bases, and 5 bases lay outside the gene matches. The CDR3 loop spans 13 amino acids.

This chain's CDR3 is CASSLTGGVNTEAFF. CDR3 nucleotides: TGTGCCAGCAGTTTAACAGGGGGAGTGAACACTGAAGCTTTCTTT. The rearrangement uses TRBV28 and TRBJ1-1; TRBD1 matches at 8 bases. The length of the CDR3 is 15 residues. CDR1 MDHEN and CDR2 SYDVKM come from the germline V gene. Losses at the gene ends were 2 bases for V and 0 bases for J; bases not matched to a gene: 2.

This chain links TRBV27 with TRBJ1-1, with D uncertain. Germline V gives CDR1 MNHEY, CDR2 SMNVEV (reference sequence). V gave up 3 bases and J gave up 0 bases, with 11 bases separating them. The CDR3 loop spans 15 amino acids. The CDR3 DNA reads TGTGCCAGCAGTTTTAATCGGAGGATGAACACTGAAGCTTTCTTT. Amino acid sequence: CASSFNRRMNTEAFF.

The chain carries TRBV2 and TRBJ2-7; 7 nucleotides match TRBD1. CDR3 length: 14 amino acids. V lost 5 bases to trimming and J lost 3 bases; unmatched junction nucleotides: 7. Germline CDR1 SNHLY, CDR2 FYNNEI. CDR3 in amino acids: CASSTDRVLYEQYF. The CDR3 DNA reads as TGTGCCAGCAGTACCGACAGGGTCCTCTACGAGCAGTACTTC.

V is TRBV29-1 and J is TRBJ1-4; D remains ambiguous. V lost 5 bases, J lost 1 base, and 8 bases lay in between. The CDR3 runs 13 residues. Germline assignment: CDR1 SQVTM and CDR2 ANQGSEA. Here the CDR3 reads CSVSRGTNEKLFF. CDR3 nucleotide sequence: TGCAGCGTTTCACGGGGAACTAATGAAAAACTGTTTTTT.

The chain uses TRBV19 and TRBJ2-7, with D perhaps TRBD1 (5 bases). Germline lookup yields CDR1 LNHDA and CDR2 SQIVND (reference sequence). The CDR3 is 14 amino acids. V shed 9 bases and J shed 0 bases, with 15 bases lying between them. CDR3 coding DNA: TGTGCCAGCAGCGACAGTCATAACTCCTACGAGCAGTACTTC. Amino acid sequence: CASSDSHNSYEQYF.

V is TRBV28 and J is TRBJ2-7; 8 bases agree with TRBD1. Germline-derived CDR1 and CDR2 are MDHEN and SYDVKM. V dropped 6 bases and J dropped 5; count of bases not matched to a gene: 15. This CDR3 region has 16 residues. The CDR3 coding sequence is TGTGCCAGCAGCCTCTATTCGACAGGGGTCCTCGACGAGCAGTACTTC. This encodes CASSLYSTGVLDEQYF.

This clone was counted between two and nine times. CDR3 region: CARGDIANNEQFF. CDR3 DNA: TGTGCCCGGGGGGACATAGCAAACAATGAGCAGTTCTTC. The J gene is TRBJ2-1, the V gene TRBV30, with D possibly being TRBD2 (7 bases). Germline CDR1 reads GTSNPN; CDR2 reads SVGIG (reference sequence). The CDR3 loop spans 13 amino acids. V was cut by 8 bases and J by 5 bases, with 16 bases left in between.